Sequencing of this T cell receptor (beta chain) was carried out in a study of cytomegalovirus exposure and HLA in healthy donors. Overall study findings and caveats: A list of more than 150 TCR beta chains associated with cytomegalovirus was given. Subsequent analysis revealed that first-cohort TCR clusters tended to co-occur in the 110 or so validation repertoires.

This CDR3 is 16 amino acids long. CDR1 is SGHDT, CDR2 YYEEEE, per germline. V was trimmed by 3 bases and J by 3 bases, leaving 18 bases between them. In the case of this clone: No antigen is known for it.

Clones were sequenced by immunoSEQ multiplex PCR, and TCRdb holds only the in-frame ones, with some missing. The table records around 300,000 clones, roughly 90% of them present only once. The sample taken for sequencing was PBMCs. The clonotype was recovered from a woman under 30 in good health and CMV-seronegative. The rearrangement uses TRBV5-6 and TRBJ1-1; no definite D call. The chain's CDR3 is CASSSHPIIPDTEAFF. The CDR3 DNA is TGTGCCAGCAGCTCGCACCCCATTATCCCGGACACTGAAGCTTTCTTT. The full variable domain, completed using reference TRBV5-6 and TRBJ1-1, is DAGVTQSPTHLIKTRGQQVTLRCSPKSGHDTVSWYQQALGQGPQFIFQYYEEEERQRGNFPDRFSGHQFPNYSSELNVNALLLGDSALYLCASSSHPIIPDTEAFFGQGTRLTVV.